Given below is one TCR beta chain in context. These data come from a study of blood T cell repertoires in COVID-19. In the study overall: COVID-19 samples collected from the United States, Italy and Spain covered acute and convalescent phases. The cDNA or gDNA used as material had been derived from T cells, B-cell-depleted T cells, or PBMCs.

Authors' analysis steps: Cell counts per sample came from amplifying reference gene primers. Generated by immunoSEQ multiplex PCR, the TCRdb table keeps only in-frame clones and is missing some. The DNA was the basis for D and trimming; V, J and clone size are from that table. The sample holds under 250,000 clones, about 82% seen once. This CDR3 region has 13 residues. Trimming removed 8 bases at V and 0 bases at J, with 13 bases between. Looked up from germline, CDR1 is SQVTM and CDR2 is ANQGSEA. Specimen: peripheral blood. The V gene is TRBV29-1, the J gene TRBJ1-1; maybe TRBD1 (5 bases). The receptor was derived from a man at least 80 years old with acute or convalescent COVID-19. The CDR3 region has the DNA TGCAGCTCGGGGGACTTCATGAACACTGAAGCTTTCTTT. This sequence encodes CSSGDFMNTEAFF. The variable domain in full, completed from reference TRBV29-1 and TRBJ1-1, reads SAVISQKPSRDICQRGTSLTIQCQVDSQVTMMFWYRQQPGQSLTLIATANQGSEATYESGFVIDKFPISRPNLTFSTLTVSNMSPEDSSIYLCSSGDFMNTEAFFGQGTRLTVV.